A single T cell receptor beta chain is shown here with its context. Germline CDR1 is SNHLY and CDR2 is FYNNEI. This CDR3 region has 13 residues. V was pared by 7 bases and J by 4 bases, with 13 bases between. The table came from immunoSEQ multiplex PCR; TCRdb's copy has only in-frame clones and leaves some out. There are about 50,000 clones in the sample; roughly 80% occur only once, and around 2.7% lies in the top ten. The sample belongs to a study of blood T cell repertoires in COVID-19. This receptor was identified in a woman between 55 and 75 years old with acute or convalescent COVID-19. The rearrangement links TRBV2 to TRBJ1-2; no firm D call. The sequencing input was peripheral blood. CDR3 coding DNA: TGTGCCAGCAAATCCCGGCTAGCCTATGGCTACACCTTC. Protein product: CASKSRLAYGYTF.